These 24 T cell receptor beta chains share one sample of origin, sequenced in a study of OX40 agonist ivuxolimab in advanced cancers. Generated by immunoSEQ multiplex PCR, the TCRdb table keeps only in-frame clones and is missing some. The data contain approximately 70,000 clones, just under 95% of them singletons. Specimen: CD4+ or CD8+ T cells sorted from blood, collected in a trial of the OX40 agonist ivuxolimab. Source of these receptors: an adult with an advanced solid tumor such as melanoma, head and neck, liver or kidney cancer.

The V and J genes are TRBV27 and TRBJ1-5; unclear D gene. The CDR3 runs to 14 residues. The V gene lost 3 bases and the J gene lost 1 base, with 7 bases spanning the gap. Germline V gene data show CDR1 as MNHEY and CDR2 as SMNVEV (reference sequence). The DNA for the CDR3 is TGTGCCAGCAGTTTGGAGGGAAGCAATCAGCCCCAGCATTTT. Its translation is CASSLEGSNQPQHF.

This chain connects TRBV5-4 to TRBJ2-1; D unresolved. The CDR3 is 16 residues long. V was pared by 1 base and J by 0 bases, with 11 bases between. Germline assignment: CDR1 SGHNT and CDR2 YYREEE (reference sequence). The CDR3 loop reads CASSLWSGSSYNEQFF. CDR3 DNA sequence: TGTGCCAGCAGCTTGTGGTCCGGAAGCTCCTACAATGAGCAGTTCTTC.

As DNA, the CDR3 is TGTGCCAGCAGCGTAGAGGGGGCAGGGTTAGACGAGCAGTACTTC. This translates into CASSVEGAGLDEQYF. The genes are TRBV9 and TRBJ2-7; 7 nucleotides line up with TRBD1. Germline V CDR1 and CDR2: SGDLS, YYNGEE. With V trimmed by 0 bases and J by 5 bases, 8 bases remained unmatched. This CDR3 contains 15 residues. Combining the CDR3 with reference TRBV9 and TRBJ2-7 gives the whole variable domain DSGVTQTPKHLITATGQRVTLRCSPRSGDLSVYWYQQSLDQGLQFLIQYYNGEERAKGNILERFSAQQFPDLHSELNLSSLELGDSALYFCASSVEGAGLDEQYFGPGTRLTVT.

This chain joins TRBV4-3 and TRBJ2-7; perhaps TRBD2 as D (6 bases). There are 17 residues in the CDR3. V dropped 1 base and J dropped 0 bases, with 16 bases sitting between them. Germline V lookup: CDR1 LGHNA, CDR2 YSLEER. CDR3 DNA sequence: TGCGCCAGCAGCCAAGCGGGAAGCGGGCTTATCTCCTACGAGCAGTACTTC. Translation: CASSQAGSGLISYEQYF.

The chain joins TRBV7-9 to TRBJ2-1, with 8 bases fitting TRBD1. With 5 bases clipped from V and 8 bases from J, the junction kept 8 bases outside the gene matches. The CDR3 totals 14 residues. Germline V lookup: CDR1 SEHNR, CDR2 FQNEAQ (reference sequence). Written as DNA, the CDR3 is TGTGCCAGCAGCATTCGACAGGGGAGCTATGAGCAGTTCTTC. It codes for CASSIRQGSYEQFF.

The CDR3 sequence: CASSPGSSGNTIYF. The CDR3 nucleotides are TGTGCCAGCAGCCCGGGCAGCTCTGGAAACACCATATATTTT. This rearrangement joins TRBV7-2 to TRBJ1-3; no clear D. The ends were cut back, 5 bases at V and 0 bases at J, with 8 bases in the middle. The CDR3 runs 14 residues. From germline, CDR1 is SGHTA and CDR2 FQGNSA.

The chain carries TRBV29-1 and TRBJ1-1; weak D call: TRBD1 (5 bases). From germline, CDR1 is SQVTM and CDR2 ANQGSEA. Deletions cut 6 bases from V and 5 bases from J, with 16 bases between. This CDR3 comprises 13 residues. The CDR3 coding sequence is TGCAGCGTGAAGGGGAAAGTGGGGACTGAAGCTTTCTTT. Protein product: CSVKGKVGTEAFF.

The rearrangement joins TRBV6-5 to TRBJ2-7; no reliable D call. V lost 0 bases and J 0 bases, leaving 9 bases between the germline ends. Germline CDR1 MNHEY, CDR2 SVGAGI. The CDR3 is 15 residues long. This chain's CDR3 is CASSYSGSRSYEQYF. CDR3 DNA sequence: TGTGCCAGCAGTTACTCGGGCAGCCGCTCCTACGAGCAGTACTTC.

The chain has TRBV19 and TRBJ2-2; a possible D gene is TRBD1 (5 bases). Per the germline V gene, CDR1 is LNHDA and CDR2 is SQIVND (reference sequence). There are 17 residues in the CDR3. Trimming shortened V by 5 bases and J by 1 base, and 17 bases separated the two germline ends. CDR3 loop: CASSPLMGDRNTGELFF. CDR3 nucleotides: TGTGCCAGTAGTCCACTAATGGGCGACAGGAACACCGGGGAGCTGTTTTTT.

The V gene is TRBV19, the J gene TRBJ1-5, with 8 bases identical to TRBD1. V lost 9 bases and J lost 0; bases outside the gene matches: 7. This CDR3 comprises 15 residues. Germline V gives CDR1 LNHDA, CDR2 SQIVND (reference sequence). The CDR3 is CASQTGVLSNQPQHF. The DNA of the CDR3 is TGTGCCAGCCAGACAGGGGTGCTTAGCAATCAGCCCCAGCATTTT.

The chain couples TRBV6-4 to TRBJ1-6; 7 bases map to TRBD1. CDR3 length: 16 amino acids. V shed 0 bases, J shed 8 bases, and the junction held 7 bases outside the gene matches. CDR1 and CDR2 (germline): MRHNA, SNTAGT. CDR3 coding DNA: TGTGCCAGCAGTGACTCGTCCAGGGGGAATTATTCACCCCTCCACTTT. Translating gives CASSDSSRGNYSPLHF.

The chain uses TRBV29-1 and TRBJ1-2; D not certain. V was trimmed by 0 bases and J by 6 bases, leaving 11 bases between them. CDR1 and CDR2 from the germline V gene are SQVTM and ANQGSEA. The CDR3 length is 13 residues. The DNA for the CDR3 is TGCAGCGTTGAAGATTGGCCAGCCGATGGCTACACCTTC. It yields the protein CSVEDWPADGYTF.

The gene calls are TRBV28 and TRBJ1-6; D call uncertain. Germline assignment: CDR1 MDHEN and CDR2 SYDVKM. The CDR3 has 15 residues. The ends were cut back, 5 bases at V and 3 bases at J, with 11 bases in the middle. The CDR3 loop is CASSDRVYYNSPLHF. CDR3 in DNA: TGTGCCAGCAGTGACCGGGTATACTATAATTCACCCCTCCACTTT.

The chain employs TRBV30 and TRBJ1-2, with 8 bases lining up with TRBD1. There are 14 residues in the CDR3. Germline V gene lookup returns CDR1 GTSNPN and CDR2 SVGIG (reference sequence). The V and J ends lost 1 base and 4 bases, in that order; junction bases with no gene match: 5. CDR3 sequence (DNA): TGTGCCTGGAGTGGAACGACAGGGGCCTATGGCTACACCTTC. Encoded protein: CAWSGTTGAYGYTF.

This sequence joins TRBV15 and TRBJ2-4; unclear D gene. The V gene lost 5 bases and the J gene lost 6 bases, with 5 bases spanning the gap. The CDR3 totals 11 residues. The germline V gene has CDR1 LNHNV and CDR2 YYDKDF (reference sequence). The CDR3 region has the DNA TGTGCCACCAGCCCCCGAAACATTCAGTACTTC. Amino acids: CATSPRNIQYF. Drawing the rest from reference TRBV15 and TRBJ2-4, the complete variable domain is DAMVIQNPRYQVTQFGKPVTLSCSQTLNHNVMYWYQQKSSQAPKLLFHYYDKDFNNEADTPDNFQSRRPNTSFCFLDIRSPGLGDTAMYLCATSPRNIQYFGAGTRLSVL.

In its sample, this clone was seen once. The CDR3 loop is CASSSARVAGDQETQYF. CDR3 sequence (DNA): TGTGCCAGCAGCTCCGCCAGGGTAGCGGGGGACCAAGAGACCCAGTACTTC. V is TRBV13 and J is TRBJ2-5, with 9 nucleotides matching TRBD2. CDR3 length: 17 amino acids. Germline-derived CDR1 and CDR2 are PRHDT and FYEKMQ (reference sequence). Trimming removed 4 bases from V and 0 bases from J; junction bases left unmatched: 9.

This clone was seen just once. CDR3 amino acids: CASRPPKKLFF. The CDR3 nucleotides read TGCGCCAGCAGACCTCCTAAGAAACTGTTTTTT. The chain is built from TRBV10-2 and TRBJ1-4; D unresolved. The germline V gene encodes CDR1 WSHSY and CDR2 SAAADI. Trimming took 6 bases from V and 11 from J, leaving 10 bases between them. This CDR3 comprises 11 residues.

The gene calls are TRBV19 and TRBJ1-5; 7 nucleotides line up with TRBD1. The trim removed 5 bases at V and 1 base at J, leaving 5 bases unmatched. Germline lookup yields CDR1 LNHDA and CDR2 SQIVND (reference sequence). CDR3 size: 15 residues. The CDR3 DNA is TGTGCCAGTAGTTTGCAGGGGGTGAGCAATCAGCCCCAGCATTTT. Amino acids: CASSLQGVSNQPQHF.

The chain carries TRBV9 and TRBJ2-7; D may correspond to TRBD1 or TRBD2 (6 bases each). Germline V CDR1 and CDR2: SGDLS, YYNGEE. Deletions cut 4 bases from V and 3 bases from J, with 14 bases between. This CDR3 comprises 14 residues. CDR3 in amino acids: CASSSGRDNYEQYF. The CDR3, as DNA: TGTGCCAGCAGCTCCGGGCGGGACAACTACGAGCAGTACTTC.

The chain employs TRBV30 and TRBJ1-1; D is ambiguous. The CDR3 sequence is 15 residues long. V gave up 0 bases and J gave up 1 base, with 12 bases separating them. CDR1 GTSNPN and CDR2 SVGIG come from the germline V gene (reference sequence). The CDR3 DNA follows: TGTGCCTGGAGTGTAGGCGGCTGGGGGAACACTGAAGCTTTCTTT. This codes for CAWSVGGWGNTEAFF.

This sequence joins TRBV19 and TRBJ1-1; D remains unclear. V lost 4 bases, J lost 4 bases, and 13 bases lay in between. The V gene's germline CDR1 is LNHDA and CDR2 SQIVND (reference sequence). This CDR3 is built from 14 residues. DNA for the CDR3: TGTGCCAGTAGTACGACGGCCGGGCGCACTGAAGCTTTCTTT. As protein: CASSTTAGRTEAFF.

In nucleotides, the CDR3 is TGTGCCAGCAGCCAAGTCGAAGGGGTAGCTGTCTACGAGCAGTACTTC. Translation: CASSQVEGVAVYEQYF. The chain employs TRBV14 and TRBJ2-7, with D possibly TRBD1 on 5 matching bases. V lost 1 base to trimming and J lost 3 bases, with 16 bases between them. The CDR3 consists of 16 residues. Looked up from germline, CDR1 is SGHDN and CDR2 is FVKESK.

The gene calls are TRBV28 and TRBJ2-3; 11 bases fit TRBD2. V lost 5 bases to trimming and J lost 2 bases; unmatched junction nucleotides: 6. This CDR3 is 16 amino acids long. The germline CDR1 and CDR2 sequences are MDHEN and SYDVKM. The CDR3 region is CASSGTSGSLTDTQYF. The CDR3 bases are TGTGCCAGCAGTGGAACTAGCGGGAGCCTCACAGATACGCAGTATTTT.

This clone was counted once. The chain couples TRBV7-9 to TRBJ1-4; D is ambiguous. This CDR3 region has 17 residues. Trimming stripped 1 base from V and 7 bases from J, with 19 bases between. Germline V gives CDR1 SEHNR, CDR2 FQNEAQ (reference sequence). The DNA of the CDR3 is TGTGCCAGCAGCTTAGATTTCTCTCGTCAGTACGGTGAAAAACTGTTTTTT. Its translation is CASSLDFSRQYGEKLFF. Full variable domain (rest looked up from reference TRBV7-9 and TRBJ1-4): DTGVSQNPRHKITKRGQNVTFRCDPISEHNRLYWYRQTLGQGPEFLTYFQNEAQLEKSRLLSDRFSAERPKGSFSTLEIQRTEQGDSAMYLCASSLDFSRQYGEKLFFGSGTQLSVL.